These 5 T cell receptor beta chains were sequenced from one sample in a study of OX40 agonist ivuxolimab in advanced cancers. Assay used: immunoSEQ multiplex PCR; TCRdb lists only in-frame clones, some missing. The sample includes fewer than 35,000 clones, 90% seen only once; the top ten take nearly 25%. The source material was CD4+ or CD8+ T cells sorted from blood, sampled in a trial of the OX40 agonist ivuxolimab. The receptor set was obtained from an adult with an advanced solid tumor such as melanoma, head and neck, liver or kidney cancer.

DNA for the CDR3: TGTGCCAGCAGCTCGTACCGGGACTCCGCAAACAATGAGCAGTTCTTC. Protein sequence: CASSSYRDSANNEQFF. V is TRBV11-2 and J is TRBJ2-1; tentatively, D is TRBD2 (6 bases). The V gene's germline CDR1 is SGHAT and CDR2 FQNNGV. V was pared by 4 bases and J by 5 bases, with 18 bases between. The CDR3 extends over 16 amino acids.

V gene TRBV5-4 combines with J gene TRBJ2-5, with 7 nucleotides matching TRBD1. The CDR3 sequence is 17 residues long. V dropped 3 bases and J dropped 2; count of bases not matched to a gene: 13. Germline-derived CDR1 and CDR2 are SGHNT and YYREEE (reference sequence). The CDR3 nucleotides are TGTGCCAGCAGCTCCTCAGGAGCAGGGGGTTTACAAGAGACCCAGTACTTC. This codes for CASSSSGAGGLQETQYF.

A single count supports this clone. The genes are TRBV10-1 and TRBJ1-1, with D possibly being TRBD1 (5 bases). This CDR3 region has 13 residues. The V end lost 4 bases, the J end lost 0 bases, and 6 bases lay between the germline ends. Germline V gene sequence: CDR1 WNHNN, CDR2 SYGVQD (reference sequence). CDR3 bases: TGCGCCAGCAGTGTAGGGGTGAACACTGAAGCTTTCTTT. Translation gives CASSVGVNTEAFF.

The chain is built from TRBV10-1 and TRBJ2-1; D gene uncertain. CDR1 and CDR2 (germline): WNHNN, SYGVQD (reference sequence). The CDR3 runs to 16 residues. V lost 8 bases, J lost 0 bases, and 17 bases lay in between. In nucleotides, the CDR3 is TGCGCCAGCGCAAGAACGGTGGTAAGCTCCTACAATGAGCAGTTCTTC. Amino acids: CASARTVVSSYNEQFF.

V gene TRBV5-1 combines with J gene TRBJ1-1, with D uncertain. CDR3 size: 13 residues. Germline CDR1 and CDR2: SGHRS and YFSETQ. Trimming took 5 bases from V and 6 from J, leaving 14 bases between them. The CDR3 is CASRREGFSEAFF. CDR3 DNA: TGCGCCAGCAGGCGGGAGGGATTCTCTGAAGCTTTCTTT.